This T cell receptor beta chain was captured in a study of blood T cell repertoires in COVID-19. For the study at large: Samples representing acute and convalescent COVID-19 were sourced from the United States, Italy and Spain.

TCRdb's table, derived via immunoSEQ multiplex PCR, lists solely in-frame clones and lacks some. The sample lists 40,000 or so clones; about nine tenths were seen once. CDR3 size: 12 residues. Trimming cost V 2 bases and J 5 bases, with 6 bases left between them. From germline, CDR1 is LNHDA and CDR2 SQIVND (reference sequence). This TCR derives from a human donor in a cohort sampled during active COVID-19. The chain is built from TRBV19 and TRBJ2-5; possibly TRBD1 for D (5 bases). The sequenced sample was peripheral blood. The CDR3 DNA follows: TGTGCCAGTAGTATAAAGGGGGAGACCCAGTACTTC. It translates to CASSIKGETQYF.